The 6 T cell receptor beta chains listed next were all sequenced from one sample in a study of post-analysis software for immune sequencing data. General study findings and limits: When patients were compared with controls, five TRBV segments were more frequent, TRBV5-6, TRBV5-1 and TRBV20-1 among them.

Their antigens remain unidentified. Unique molecular identifiers had been added to the TCR beta cDNA libraries. TCRdb redid the calling of the PCR reads with MiXCR, one entry per CDR3 protein. The profile covers some 690,000 distinct CDR3 sequences, with approximately 30% appearing a single time and 0.55% to 0.65% taken by the ten largest. The sample consisted of blood. The receptors stem from a girl aged 5-17 years with multiple sclerosis.

The chain has TRBV10-3 and TRBJ2-1; 10 bases map to TRBD1. V gave up 6 bases and J gave up 6 bases; unmatched junction bases: 2. In germline, CDR1 is ENHRY, CDR2 SYGVKD. The length of the CDR3 is 13 residues. The CDR3 DNA sequence: TGTGCCATCAGGGACAGGGGGGGCAATGAGCAGTTCTTC. Amino acid sequence: CAIRDRGGNEQFF.

The J gene is TRBJ2-6, the V gene TRBV29-1, with 10 bases fitting TRBD1. The CDR3 loop spans 16 amino acids. V lost 5 bases to trimming and J lost 3 bases; unmatched junction nucleotides: 7. Germline V lookup: CDR1 SQVTM, CDR2 ANQGSEA. This CDR3 reads CSVLGTGESGANVLTF. As DNA, the CDR3 is TGCAGCGTTCTGGGGACAGGGGAAAGTGGGGCCAACGTCCTGACTTTC. The full variable domain, its missing parts supplied by reference TRBV29-1 and TRBJ2-6, is SAVISQKPSRDICQRGTSLTIQCQVDSQVTMMFWYRQQPGQSLTLIATANQGSEATYESGFVIDKFPISRPNLTFSTLTVSNMSPEDSSIYLCSVLGTGESGANVLTFGAGSRLTVL.

The chain uses TRBV9 and TRBJ2-6; D remains unclear. Germline lookup yields CDR1 SGDLS and CDR2 YYNGEE. This CDR3 region has 15 residues. V lost 0 bases, J lost 2 bases, and 6 bases lay in between. The CDR3 DNA sequence: TGTGCCAGCAGCGTAGTAGGCGCTGGGGCCAACGTCCTGACTTTC. Protein: CASSVVGAGANVLTF.

The V call is TRBV12-3 or TRBV12-4, the J call TRBJ2-5; D unresolved. The CDR3 is 15 amino acids. V was cut by 2 bases and J by 7 bases, with 17 bases left in between. The CDR3 DNA sequence: TGTGCCAGCAGTTTACGCCTAGGGCTGAGTAGGACCCAGTACTTC. Translated, it gives CASSLRLGLSRTQYF.

This clonotype was seen a handful of times. This sequence joins TRBV7-2 and TRBJ2-7; D ambiguous. The CDR3 totals 16 residues. Germline-derived CDR1 and CDR2 are SGHTA and FQGNSA. V gave up 5 bases and J gave up 2 bases, with 19 bases separating them. CDR3 in amino acids: CASSLGIRTETYEQYF. CDR3 bases: TGTGCCAGCAGCCTCGGAATACGGACGGAGACCTACGAGCAGTACTTC.

Comments on this clonotype: One end of the junction fails to match germline, which may point to a read error. The chain is built from TRBV7-2 and TRBJ2-4; D is possibly TRBD2 (6 bases). There are 16 residues in the CDR3. Germline assignment: CDR1 SGHTA and CDR2 FQGNSA. The CDR3 region has the DNA TGTGCCAGCAGCTTAGGGACACCACTAGCCCAAAACATTCAGTACTTC. Protein product: CASSLGTPLAQNIQYF.